The 9 T cell receptor beta chains in this list originate from one sample, sequenced in a study of blood T cell repertoires in COVID-19. Only in-frame clones appear in the TCRdb table, and some are missing; sequencing was by immunoSEQ multiplex PCR. This sample has hundreds of thousands of clones; roughly 85% occur once, and the top ten carry over 1.1%. Sequencing was performed on peripheral blood. The origin of the receptors is a woman in her twenties or thirties with active or convalescent COVID-19.

This clone is a singleton in its sample. The chain couples TRBV12-5 to TRBJ1-5, with unresolved D. The ends were cut back, 6 bases at V and 5 bases at J, with 23 bases in the middle. The CDR3 runs to 17 residues. Germline assignment: CDR1 LGHNT and CDR2 FRNRAP. In DNA, the CDR3 is TGTGCTAGTGGCCTTGAATTCTCTTGGGTGGGCGATCAGCCCCAGCATTTT. Protein product: CASGLEFSWVGDQPQHF.

CDR3 sequence (DNA): TGTGCCAGTAGTATAGGACCGGACATTGCCTACGAGCAGTACTTC. Its translation: CASSIGPDIAYEQYF. This sequence joins TRBV19 and TRBJ2-7; TRBD1 is a possible D gene (5 bases). The V end was cut by 1 base, the J end by 2 bases, with 12 bases between. The V gene's germline CDR1 is LNHDA and CDR2 SQIVND (reference sequence). This CDR3 region has 15 residues. The entire variable domain, with the rest obtained from reference TRBV19 and TRBJ2-7, is as follows: DGGITQSPKYLFRKEGQNVTLSCEQNLNHDAMYWYRQDPGQGLRLIYYSQIVNDFQKGDIAEGYSVSREKKESFPLTVTSAQKNPTAFYLCASSIGPDIAYEQYFGPGTRLTVT.

V and J are TRBV29-1 and TRBJ2-5; 10 nucleotides agree with TRBD2. The CDR3 consists of 14 residues. Looked up from germline, CDR1 is SQVTM and CDR2 is ANQGSEA. The trim removed 3 bases at V and 5 bases at J, leaving 6 bases unmatched. The CDR3 sequence is CSVDSGTSVETQYF. CDR3 nucleotide sequence: TGCAGCGTTGATTCCGGGACTAGCGTCGAGACCCAGTACTTC.

In regard to this clone: The junction departs from germline at one end; a sequencing error may be responsible. V is TRBV19 and J is TRBJ2-2; 8 bases map to TRBD2. The CDR3 covers 15 residues. Germline V gives CDR1 LNHDA, CDR2 SQIVND (reference sequence). CDR3 nucleotide sequence: TGTGCCAGTAGTTTTTTTAGCGGGAACGCCGGGGAGCTGTTTTTT. As protein: CASSFFSGNAGELFF.

The chain links TRBV5-1 to TRBJ1-4, with D maybe TRBD1 (6 bases). Germline values: CDR1 SGHRS, CDR2 YFSETQ. V dropped 4 bases and J dropped 8 bases, with 18 bases sitting between them. This CDR3 has 15 residues. CDR3 nucleotide sequence: TGCGCCAGCAGCGGTGGGGGCGAGGTAAACGAAAAACTGTTTTTT. Amino acid sequence: CASSGGGEVNEKLFF.

CDR3 region: CASSYSRGGGYTF. The CDR3, as DNA: TGTGCCAGCAGTTACTCGCGCGGGGGGGGCTACACCTTC. This chain uses TRBV6-5 with TRBJ1-2, with D possibly matching TRBD1 (5 bases). There are 13 residues in the CDR3. CDR1 MNHEY and CDR2 SVGAGI come from the germline V gene. The germline V and J ends were trimmed by 0 bases and 8 bases, with 10 bases remaining between them.

The chain has TRBV5-1 and TRBJ2-1; 7 nucleotides line up with TRBD2. The CDR3 is made up of 16 amino acids. Germline V lookup: CDR1 SGHRS, CDR2 YFSETQ. Trimming removed 0 bases from V and 0 bases from J; junction bases left unmatched: 3. The CDR3 spells CASSLARGSSYNEQFF. For the CDR3, the DNA is TGCGCCAGCAGCTTGGCGCGGGGGAGCTCCTACAATGAGCAGTTCTTC. The entire variable domain, with the rest obtained from reference TRBV5-1 and TRBJ2-1, is as follows: KAGVTQTPRYLIKTRGQQVTLSCSPISGHRSVSWYQQTPGQGLQFLFEYFSETQRNKGNFPGRFSGRQFSNSRSEMNVSTLELGDSALYLCASSLARGSSYNEQFFGPGTRLTVL.

J is TRBJ1-1 and V is TRBV5-1; 8 bases agree with TRBD1. J was trimmed by 8 bases and V by 6 bases; bases with no gene match: 12. This CDR3 has 14 residues. Germline CDR1 reads SGHRS; CDR2 reads YFSETQ. CDR3 DNA sequence: TGCGCCAGCACAAAGACAGGGGTAACGACAGAAGCTTTCTTT. Amino acids: CASTKTGVTTEAFF. Full variable domain (rest looked up from reference TRBV5-1 and TRBJ1-1): KAGVTQTPRYLIKTRGQQVTLSCSPISGHRSVSWYQQTPGQGLQFLFEYFSETQRNKGNFPGRFSGRQFSNSRSEMNVSTLELGDSALYLCASTKTGVTTEAFFGQGTRLTVV.

The rearrangement joins TRBV5-4 to TRBJ2-2, with D perhaps matching TRBD1 (6 bases). Trimming cost V 4 bases and J 2 bases, with 18 bases left between them. Per the germline V gene, CDR1 is SGHNT and CDR2 is YYREEE (reference sequence). The CDR3 loop spans 17 amino acids. The CDR3 is CASSAAGTNKNTGELFF. The CDR3 DNA follows: TGTGCCAGCAGCGCCGCCGGGACAAATAAAAACACCGGGGAGCTGTTTTTT.